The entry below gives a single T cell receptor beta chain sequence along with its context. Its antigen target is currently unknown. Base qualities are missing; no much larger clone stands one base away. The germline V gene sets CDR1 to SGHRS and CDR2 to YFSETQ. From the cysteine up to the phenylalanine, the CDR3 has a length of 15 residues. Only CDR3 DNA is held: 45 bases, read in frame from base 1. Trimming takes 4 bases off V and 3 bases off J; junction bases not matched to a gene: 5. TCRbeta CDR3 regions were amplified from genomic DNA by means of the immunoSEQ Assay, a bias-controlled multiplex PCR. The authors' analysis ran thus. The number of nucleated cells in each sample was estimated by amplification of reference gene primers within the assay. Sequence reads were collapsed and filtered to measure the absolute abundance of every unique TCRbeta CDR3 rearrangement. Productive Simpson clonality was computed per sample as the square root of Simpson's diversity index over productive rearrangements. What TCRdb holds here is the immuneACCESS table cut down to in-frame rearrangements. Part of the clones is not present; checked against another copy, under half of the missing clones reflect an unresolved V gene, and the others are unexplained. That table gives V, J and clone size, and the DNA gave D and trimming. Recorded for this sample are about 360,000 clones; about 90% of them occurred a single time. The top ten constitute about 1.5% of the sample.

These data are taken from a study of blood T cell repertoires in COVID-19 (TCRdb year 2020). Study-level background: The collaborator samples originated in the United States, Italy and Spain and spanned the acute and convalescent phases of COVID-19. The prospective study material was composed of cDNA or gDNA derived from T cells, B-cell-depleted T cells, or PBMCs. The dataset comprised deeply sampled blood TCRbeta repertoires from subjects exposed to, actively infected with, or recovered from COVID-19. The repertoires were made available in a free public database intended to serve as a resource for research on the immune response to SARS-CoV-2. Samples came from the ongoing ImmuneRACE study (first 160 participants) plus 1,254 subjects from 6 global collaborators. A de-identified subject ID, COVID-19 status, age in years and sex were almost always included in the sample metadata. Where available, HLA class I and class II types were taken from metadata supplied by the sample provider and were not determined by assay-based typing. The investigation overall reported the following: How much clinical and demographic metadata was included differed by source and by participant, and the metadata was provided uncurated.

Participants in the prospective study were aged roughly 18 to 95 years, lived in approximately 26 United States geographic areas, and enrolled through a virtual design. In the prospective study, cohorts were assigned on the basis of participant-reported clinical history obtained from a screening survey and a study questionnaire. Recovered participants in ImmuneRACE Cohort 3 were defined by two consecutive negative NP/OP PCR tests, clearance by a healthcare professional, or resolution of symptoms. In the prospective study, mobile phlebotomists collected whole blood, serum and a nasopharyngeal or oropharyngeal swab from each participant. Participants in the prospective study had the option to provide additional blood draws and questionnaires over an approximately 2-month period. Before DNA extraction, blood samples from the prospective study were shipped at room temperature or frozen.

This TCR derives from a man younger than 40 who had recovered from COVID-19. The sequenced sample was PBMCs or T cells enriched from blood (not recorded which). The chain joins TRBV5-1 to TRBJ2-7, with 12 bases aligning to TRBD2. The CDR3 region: CASSPGTSGFYEQYF. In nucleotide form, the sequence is TGCGCCAGCAGCCCCGGGACTAGCGGGTTCTACGAGCAGTACTTC.